This TCR beta chain was sequenced for a study of T-cell memory formation after mild COVID-19. This CDR3 has 20 amino acids. V lost 5 bases to trimming and J lost 7 bases; unmatched junction nucleotides: 22. TCRdb reanalysed the 5' RACE reads using MiXCR and keeps one entry per CDR3 protein. The sample has roughly 510,000 distinct CDR3 sequences; around 15% are singletons. This clonotype was seen more than once but under ten times. This TCR derives from an adult woman who had mild COVID-19 (a few samples of this study predate the infection). Cell type and time point are not known. Sequenced: PBMCs or a T cell subset sorted from them (not recorded which). The chain joins TRBV12-3 or TRBV12-4 to TRBJ1-5, with 11 positions matching TRBD1. The CDR3 here is CASSNSASEPGQGEEQPQHF. The DNA of the CDR3 is TGTGCCAGCAGTAATAGCGCCTCGGAACCGGGACAGGGGGAGGAACAGCCCCAGCATTTT.